This TCR beta chain is from a study of shared clonotypes between healthy human individuals. Broader study findings: At large depth, rarefaction still showed sorted-subset sequencing to be incomplete.

Of note for this clone: Its antigen is not known.

The V end was cut by 1 base, the J end by 5 bases, with 11 bases between. Germline CDR1 reads SGHTA; CDR2 reads FQGNSA. This CDR3 is built from 14 residues. Methods used by the authors: Quality scores were absent from the junction-only immunoSEQ sequences, so filtering differed. Sequencing was performed with immunoSEQ multiplex PCR; in TCRdb, only in-frame clones are kept and a portion is missing. Clone size and V and J calls were adopted from that table, with D and trimming inferred from the DNA. The table lists about 2.4 million clones, roughly 93% of them singletons. The receptor was derived from a man aged 18-30 years in good health. Some clones in this sample may be carry-over from other donors' samples. J is TRBJ1-2 and V is TRBV7-2; a possible D gene is TRBD1 (6 bases). The sequencing sample was made of naive CD4+ T cells from PBMCs. Documented subset: CD45RA+ positively selected. The CDR3 DNA is TGTGCCAGCAGCTTAGACCCCAGGGGTTATGGCTACACCTTC. Translating gives CASSLDPRGYGYTF.